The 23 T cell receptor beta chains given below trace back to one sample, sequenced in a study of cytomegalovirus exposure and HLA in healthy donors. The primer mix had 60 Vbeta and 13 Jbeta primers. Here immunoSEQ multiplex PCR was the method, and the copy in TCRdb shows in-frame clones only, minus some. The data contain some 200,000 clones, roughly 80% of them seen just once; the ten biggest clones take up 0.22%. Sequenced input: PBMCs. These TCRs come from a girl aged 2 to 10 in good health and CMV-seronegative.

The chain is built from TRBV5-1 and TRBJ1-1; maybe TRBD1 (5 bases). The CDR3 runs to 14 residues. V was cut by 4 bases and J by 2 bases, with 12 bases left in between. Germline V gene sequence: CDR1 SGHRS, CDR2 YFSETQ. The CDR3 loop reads CASSRSGGNTEAFF. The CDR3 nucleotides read TGCGCCAGCAGCAGGTCCGGGGGTAACACTGAAGCTTTCTTT.

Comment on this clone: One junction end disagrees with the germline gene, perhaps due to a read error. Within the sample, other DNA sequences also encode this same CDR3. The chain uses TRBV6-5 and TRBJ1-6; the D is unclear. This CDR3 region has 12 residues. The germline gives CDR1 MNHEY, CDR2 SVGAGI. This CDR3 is CASSYNWRTLHF. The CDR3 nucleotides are TGCGCCAGCAGTTACAATTGGAGGACCCTCCACTTT.

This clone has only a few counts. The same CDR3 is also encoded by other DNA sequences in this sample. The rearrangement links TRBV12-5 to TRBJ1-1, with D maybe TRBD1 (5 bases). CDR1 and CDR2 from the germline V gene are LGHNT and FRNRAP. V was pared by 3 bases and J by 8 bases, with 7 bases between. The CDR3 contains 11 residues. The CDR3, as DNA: TGTGCTAGTGGTTTCCGGGGGGAAGCTTTCTTT. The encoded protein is CASGFRGEAFF.

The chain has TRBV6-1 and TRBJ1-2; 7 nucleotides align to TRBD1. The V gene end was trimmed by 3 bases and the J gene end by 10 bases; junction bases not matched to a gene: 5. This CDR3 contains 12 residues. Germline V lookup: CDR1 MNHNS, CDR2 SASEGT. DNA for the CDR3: TGTGCCAGCAGTGAGGGCCAGGGGGACTACACCTTC. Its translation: CASSEGQGDYTF.

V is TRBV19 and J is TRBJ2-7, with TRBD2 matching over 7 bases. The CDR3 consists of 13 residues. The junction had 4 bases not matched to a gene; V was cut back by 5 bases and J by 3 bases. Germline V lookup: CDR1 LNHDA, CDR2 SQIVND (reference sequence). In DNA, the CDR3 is TGTGCCAGTAGTCGGGCTAGCGGCTACGAGCAGTACTTC. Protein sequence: CASSRASGYEQYF.

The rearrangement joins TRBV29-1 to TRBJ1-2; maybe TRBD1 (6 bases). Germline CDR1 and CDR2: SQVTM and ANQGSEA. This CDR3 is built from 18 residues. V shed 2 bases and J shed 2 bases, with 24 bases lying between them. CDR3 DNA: TGCAGCGTTGAATCCATGATACAACAGGGAAGGGGAAACTATGGCTACACCTTC. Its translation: CSVESMIQQGRGNYGYTF.

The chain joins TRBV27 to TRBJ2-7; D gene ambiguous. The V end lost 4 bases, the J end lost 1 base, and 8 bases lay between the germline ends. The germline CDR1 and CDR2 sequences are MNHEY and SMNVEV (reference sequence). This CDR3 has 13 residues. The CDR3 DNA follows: TGTGCCAGCAGTTCTACTGTATCCTACGAGCAGTACTTC. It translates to CASSSTVSYEQYF.

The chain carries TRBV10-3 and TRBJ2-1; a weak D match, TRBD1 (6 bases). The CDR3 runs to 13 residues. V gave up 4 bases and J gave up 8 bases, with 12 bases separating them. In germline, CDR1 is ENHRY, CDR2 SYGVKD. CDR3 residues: CAISGHTGHEQFF. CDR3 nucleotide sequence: TGTGCCATCAGTGGTCACACAGGGCATGAGCAGTTCTTC.

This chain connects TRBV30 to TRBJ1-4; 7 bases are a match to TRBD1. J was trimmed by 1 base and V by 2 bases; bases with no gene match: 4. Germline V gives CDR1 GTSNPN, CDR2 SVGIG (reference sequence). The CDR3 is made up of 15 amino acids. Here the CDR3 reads CAWSRRGLTNEKLFF. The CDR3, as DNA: TGTGCCTGGAGTCGGAGGGGGCTAACTAATGAAAAACTGTTTTTT.

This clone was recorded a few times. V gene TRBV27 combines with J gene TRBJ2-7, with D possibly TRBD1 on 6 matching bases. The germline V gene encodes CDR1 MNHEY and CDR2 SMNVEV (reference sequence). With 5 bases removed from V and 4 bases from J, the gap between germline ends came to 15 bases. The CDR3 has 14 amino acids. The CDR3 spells CASSVQGRLYEQYF. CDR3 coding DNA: TGTGCCAGCAGTGTACAGGGTCGGTTGTACGAGCAGTACTTC.

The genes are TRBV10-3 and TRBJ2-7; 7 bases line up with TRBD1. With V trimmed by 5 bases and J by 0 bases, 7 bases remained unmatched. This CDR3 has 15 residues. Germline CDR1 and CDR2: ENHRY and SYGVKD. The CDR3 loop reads CAISRTGSYSYEQYF. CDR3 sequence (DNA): TGTGCCATCAGTCGGACAGGTTCCTACTCCTACGAGCAGTACTTC.

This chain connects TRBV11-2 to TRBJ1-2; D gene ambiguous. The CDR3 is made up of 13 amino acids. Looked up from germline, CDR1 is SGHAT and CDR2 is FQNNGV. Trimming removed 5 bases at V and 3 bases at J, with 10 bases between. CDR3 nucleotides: TGTGCCAGCAGCCCAAATACTGACTATGGCTACACCTTC. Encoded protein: CASSPNTDYGYTF. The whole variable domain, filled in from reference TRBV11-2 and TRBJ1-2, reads EAGVAQSPRYKIIEKRQSVAFWCNPISGHATLYWYQQILGQGPKLLIQFQNNGVVDDSQLPKDRFSAERLKGVDSTLKIQPAKLEDSAVYLCASSPNTDYGYTFGSGTRLTVV.

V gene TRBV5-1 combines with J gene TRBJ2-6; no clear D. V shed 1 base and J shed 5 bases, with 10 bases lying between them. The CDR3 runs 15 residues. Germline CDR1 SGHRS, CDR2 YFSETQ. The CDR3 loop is CASSLSLDWANVLTF. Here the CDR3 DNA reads TGCGCCAGCAGCTTGTCACTCGATTGGGCCAACGTCCTGACTTTC.

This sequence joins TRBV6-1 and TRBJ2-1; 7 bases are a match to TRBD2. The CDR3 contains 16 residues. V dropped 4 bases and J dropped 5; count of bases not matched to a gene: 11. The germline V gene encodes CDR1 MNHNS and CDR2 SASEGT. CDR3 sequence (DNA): TGTGCCAGCAGTGTGGCTTCCAGCGGGAACCACAATGAGCAGTTCTTC. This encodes CASSVASSGNHNEQFF.

CDR3 protein: CASSVDRADTQYF. As DNA, the CDR3 is TGTGCCAGCAGCGTAGATCGGGCAGATACGCAGTATTTT. The V call is TRBV9, the J call TRBJ2-3; no definite D call. CDR3 length: 13 residues. The V end lost 0 bases, the J end lost 4 bases, and 6 bases lay between the germline ends. CDR1 is SGDLS, CDR2 YYNGEE, per germline. The full variable domain, in which reference TRBV9 and TRBJ2-3 provide the parts outside the CDR3, is DSGVTQTPKHLITATGQRVTLRCSPRSGDLSVYWYQQSLDQGLQFLIQYYNGEERAKGNILERFSAQQFPDLHSELNLSSLELGDSALYFCASSVDRADTQYFGPGTRLTVL.

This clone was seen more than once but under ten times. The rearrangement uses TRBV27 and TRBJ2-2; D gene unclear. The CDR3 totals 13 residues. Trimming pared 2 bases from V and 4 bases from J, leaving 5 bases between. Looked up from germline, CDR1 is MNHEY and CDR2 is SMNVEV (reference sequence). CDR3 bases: TGTGCCAGCAGTTTACGGAGCACCGGGGAGCTGTTTTTT. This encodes CASSLRSTGELFF.

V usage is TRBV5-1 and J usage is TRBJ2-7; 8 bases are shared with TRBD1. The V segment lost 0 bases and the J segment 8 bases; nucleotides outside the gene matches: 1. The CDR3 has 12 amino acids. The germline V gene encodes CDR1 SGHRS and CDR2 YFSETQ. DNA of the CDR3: TGCGCCAGCAGCTTGGACAGGGGGAAGCAGTACTTC. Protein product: CASSLDRGKQYF.

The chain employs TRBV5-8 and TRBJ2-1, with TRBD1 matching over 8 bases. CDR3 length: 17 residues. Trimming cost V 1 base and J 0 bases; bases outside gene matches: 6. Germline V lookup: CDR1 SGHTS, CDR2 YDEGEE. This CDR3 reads CASSLTGGLSSYNEQFF. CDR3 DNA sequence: TGTGCCAGCAGCTTGACAGGGGGGCTAAGCTCCTACAATGAGCAGTTCTTC. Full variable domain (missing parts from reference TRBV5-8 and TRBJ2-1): EAGVTQSPTHLIKTRGQQATLRCSPISGHTSVYWYQQALGLGLQFLLWYDEGEERNRGNFPPRFSGRQFPNYSSELNVNALELEDSALYLCASSLTGGLSSYNEQFFGPGTRLTVL.

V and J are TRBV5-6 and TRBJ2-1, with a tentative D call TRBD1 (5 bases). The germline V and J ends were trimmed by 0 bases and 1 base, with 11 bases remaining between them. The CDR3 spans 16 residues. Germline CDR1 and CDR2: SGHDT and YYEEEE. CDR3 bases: TGTGCCAGCAGCTTGGAGGCAGGGATATCCTACAATGAGCAGTTCTTC. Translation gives CASSLEAGISYNEQFF.

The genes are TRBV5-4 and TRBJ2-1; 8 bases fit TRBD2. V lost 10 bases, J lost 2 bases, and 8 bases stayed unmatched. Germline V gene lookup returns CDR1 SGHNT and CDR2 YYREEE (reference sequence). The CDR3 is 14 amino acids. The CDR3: CAVKMGLAYNEQFF. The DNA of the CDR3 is TGTGCCGTCAAGATGGGACTAGCCTACAATGAGCAGTTCTTC.

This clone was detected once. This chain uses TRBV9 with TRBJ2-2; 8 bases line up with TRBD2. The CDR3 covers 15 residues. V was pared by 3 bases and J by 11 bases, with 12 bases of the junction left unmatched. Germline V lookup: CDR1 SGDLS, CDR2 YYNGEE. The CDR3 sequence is CASSGGAGGPVELFF. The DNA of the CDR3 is TGTGCCAGCAGCGGTGGGGCGGGGGGTCCGGTCGAGCTGTTTTTT.

CDR3 DNA: TGTGCCAGCAGTGAATACGCCAGGGCCCAGTACTTC. It encodes CASSEYARAQYF. This chain uses TRBV2 with TRBJ2-5; D perhaps matches TRBD1 (5 bases). CDR1 SNHLY and CDR2 FYNNEI come from the germline V gene. The CDR3 contains 12 residues. Trimming shortened V by 2 bases and J by 9 bases, and 10 bases separated the two germline ends.

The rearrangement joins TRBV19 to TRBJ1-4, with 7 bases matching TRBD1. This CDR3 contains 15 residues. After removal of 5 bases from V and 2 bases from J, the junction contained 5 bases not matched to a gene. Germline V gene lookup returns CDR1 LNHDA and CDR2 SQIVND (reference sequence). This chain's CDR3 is CASSPSTGTNEKLFF. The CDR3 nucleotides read TGTGCCAGTAGTCCCTCGACAGGGACTAATGAAAAACTGTTTTTT.